Listed here is a single TCR beta chain. What it binds is unknown. The length of the CDR3 is 17 residues. CDR1 LGHNA and CDR2 YSLEER come from the germline V gene. J lost 5 bases, V lost 3 bases, and 11 bases had no gene match. This entry belongs to a study of T cell responses to AZD1222 COVID-19 vaccine. The study, taken as a whole, reports: Among AZD1222 vaccinees, only 6 or 7 were seropositive at baseline. Every sample of the repertoires postdated the peak T cell response. Across the whole spike, CD4 TCRs peaked at regions 160-218 and 743-854.

Data came from immunoSEQ multiplex PCR; TCRdb stores just in-frame clones and leaves some out. The table includes 95,000 to 110,000 clones, around 92% detected once. The V and J genes are TRBV4-3 and TRBJ2-3; 10 nucleotides line up with TRBD2. This material consisted of peripheral blood, taken on day 0 of AZD1222 vaccination. The TCR originated in an adult in good health. CDR3 sequence: CASSHRAAGGRVDTQYF. CDR3 coding DNA: TGCGCCAGCAGCCACCGGGCAGCGGGAGGGCGGGTAGATACGCAGTATTTT.